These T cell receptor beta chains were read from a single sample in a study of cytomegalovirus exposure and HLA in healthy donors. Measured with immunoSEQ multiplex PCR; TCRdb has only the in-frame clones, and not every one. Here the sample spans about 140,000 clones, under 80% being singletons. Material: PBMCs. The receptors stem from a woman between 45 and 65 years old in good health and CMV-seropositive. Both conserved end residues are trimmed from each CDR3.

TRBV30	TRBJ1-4	ACILGGAYEKLF
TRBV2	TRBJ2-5	ASSRRLQETQY
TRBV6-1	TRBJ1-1	ASFPRQGRAEAF
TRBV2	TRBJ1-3	ASSELVEGSSGNTIY
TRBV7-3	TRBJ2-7	ASSPGTGRYEQY
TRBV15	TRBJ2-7	ATSRGGTREHEQY
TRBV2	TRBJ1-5	ASSRQDPSPQH
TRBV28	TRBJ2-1	ASSPTLGDRGLEQF
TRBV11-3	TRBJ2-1	ASSSVLAGENEQF
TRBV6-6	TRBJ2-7	ASSHRQGMREQY
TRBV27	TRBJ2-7	ASSLSGGVGYEQY